This T cell receptor beta chain was sequenced for a study of blood T cell repertoires in COVID-19. Study context: Specimens from acute and convalescent COVID-19 originated in the United States, Italy and Spain. T cells, B-cell-depleted T cells, or PBMCs provided the cDNA or gDNA that served as material.

This CDR3 has 14 residues. Germline CDR1 LNHDA, CDR2 SQIVND (reference sequence). Losses at the gene ends were 4 bases for V and 5 bases for J; bases not matched to a gene: 5. How the authors handled the data: The authors estimated nucleated cell counts from reference gene primer amplification. This table comes from immunoSEQ multiplex PCR, and its TCRdb copy is limited to in-frame clones, with some not included. Clonal size and the V and J genes are those of that table, whereas D and trimming came from the DNA. The sample shows a few hundred thousand clones, roughly 90% of them seen only once. The chain links TRBV19 to TRBJ2-5; 9 nucleotides line up with TRBD2. The receptor was derived from a human donor in a cohort sampled during active COVID-19. The specimen was peripheral blood. CDR3 sequence reads: CASSSGGGVETQYF. The CDR3 nucleotides read TGTGCCAGTAGTAGCGGGGGGGGCGTGGAGACCCAGTACTTC. Variable domain in full (rest from reference TRBV19 and TRBJ2-5): DGGITQSPKYLFRKEGQNVTLSCEQNLNHDAMYWYRQDPGQGLRLIYYSQIVNDFQKGDIAEGYSVSREKKESFPLTVTSAQKNPTAFYLCASSSGGGVETQYFGPGTRLLVL.